The 21 T cell receptor beta chains reported below all come from one sample, sequenced in a study of CD8 T cells in Susac syndrome. When the RNA was reverse transcribed, random hexamers were used with an input of roughly 0.45 to 1 ug. TCRdb analysed the immunoSEQ multiplex PCR reads with MiXCR anew, one entry per CDR3 protein. This table has about 240,000 distinct CDR3 sequences, 90% to 97% appearing once. Material for sequencing was CD4+ T cells from PBMCs. These TCRs come from a human donor with Susac syndrome.

The genes are TRBV29-1 and TRBJ1-5; D is undetermined. Trimming removed 7 bases from V and 3 bases from J, with 13 bases in between. Germline CDR1 is SQVTM and CDR2 is ANQGSEA. The CDR3 runs 13 residues. CDR3 sequence reads: CSATGGYNQPQHF. Here the CDR3 DNA reads TGCAGCGCCACGGGCGGGTACAATCAGCCCCAGCATTTT.

This clonotype was observed once. The CDR3 region has the DNA TGCAGCCCAGGGGGTAGTGCGAACACTGAAGCTTTCTTT. This sequence encodes CSPGGSANTEAFF. The chain employs TRBV20-1 and TRBJ1-1; 7 bases align to TRBD1. CDR1 is DFQATT and CDR2 is SNEGSKA in the germline V gene (reference sequence). There are 13 residues in the CDR3.

The chain couples TRBV10-3 to TRBJ2-3, with TRBD2 matching over 10 bases. V lost 2 bases to trimming and J lost 4 bases; unmatched junction nucleotides: 9. The CDR3 runs 17 residues. The germline V gene encodes CDR1 ENHRY and CDR2 SYGVKD. The CDR3 DNA is TGTGCCATCAGTGAGATTCAAGCGGGAGGGCCTGCAGATACGCAGTATTTT. Its translation is CAISEIQAGGPADTQYF.

The rearrangement uses TRBV29-1 and TRBJ1-5; no clear D. The CDR3 has 13 amino acids. Deletions cut 6 bases from V and 3 bases from J, with 12 bases between. Germline loops: CDR1 SQVTM, CDR2 ANQGSEA. This CDR3 is CSVRENLNQPQHF. The DNA of the CDR3 is TGCAGCGTGAGGGAAAACCTCAATCAGCCCCAGCATTTT. The variable domain in full, with the rest retrieved from reference TRBV29-1 and TRBJ1-5, is SAVISQKPSRDICQRGTSLTIQCQVDSQVTMMFWYRQQPGQSLTLIATANQGSEATYESGFVIDKFPISRPNLTFSTLTVSNMSPEDSSIYLCSVRENLNQPQHFGDGTRLSIL.

This chain uses TRBV20-1 with TRBJ1-3; D is perhaps TRBD1 (5 bases). CDR1 DFQATT and CDR2 SNEGSKA come from the germline V gene (reference sequence). This CDR3 spans 15 amino acids. V lost 6 bases and J lost 4, with 19 bases in between. The CDR3 DNA reads as TGCAGTGCCACCGCCGGGACGGCCGAAGGAAACACCATATATTTT. Translating gives CSATAGTAEGNTIYF.

The chain joins TRBV3-1 to TRBJ2-2; the D gene could be TRBD1 or TRBD2 (6 bases each). The CDR3 runs to 15 residues. Trimming pared 5 bases from V and 6 bases from J, leaving 16 bases between. Germline CDR1 LGHDT, CDR2 YNNKEL (reference sequence). DNA of the CDR3: TGTGCCAGCAGCGAAGGACGGGGGCGCGCCGGGGAGCTGTTTTTT. Protein: CASSEGRGRAGELFF.

The chain employs TRBV20-1 and TRBJ2-3; D gene uncertain. The CDR3 spans 13 residues. Germline V lookup: CDR1 DFQATT, CDR2 SNEGSKA (reference sequence). V gave up 0 bases and J gave up 1 base, with 5 bases separating them. The CDR3, as DNA: TGCAGTGCTAGAGATCCCCGCACAGATACGCAGTATTTT. It translates to CSARDPRTDTQYF.

The rearrangement joins TRBV7-8 to TRBJ2-2; D is perhaps TRBD2 (6 bases). Germline V gene data show CDR1 as SGHVS and CDR2 as FQNEAQ. The CDR3 loop spans 14 amino acids. Trimming shortened V by 4 bases and J by 3 bases, and 9 bases separated the two germline ends. CDR3 sequence reads: CASSWDSYTGELFF. The CDR3 DNA follows: TGTGCCAGCAGCTGGGACTCCTACACCGGGGAGCTGTTTTTT.

The chain has TRBV5-6 and TRBJ1-5, with D perhaps TRBD1 (6 bases). V lost 2 bases and J 3 bases, leaving 12 bases between the germline ends. This CDR3 has 15 residues. Germline V gives CDR1 SGHDT, CDR2 YYEEEE. Written as DNA, the CDR3 is TGTGCCAGCAGCTTATGGCAGGGGATCAATCAGCCCCAGCATTTT. It encodes CASSLWQGINQPQHF.

V usage is TRBV5-6 and J usage is TRBJ2-3; no reliable D call. This CDR3 has 11 amino acids. The germline V and J ends were trimmed by 6 bases and 5 bases, with 7 bases remaining between them. Germline CDR1 and CDR2: SGHDT and YYEEEE. CDR3 in DNA: TGTGCCAGCACCATGTTAGATACGCAGTATTTT. Amino acid sequence: CASTMLDTQYF.

The chain combines TRBV6-1 with TRBJ1-1; 10 bases map to TRBD1. Losses at the gene ends were 2 bases for V and 4 bases for J; bases not matched to a gene: 7. The CDR3 spans 16 residues. Per germline, CDR1 MNHNS and CDR2 SASEGT. CDR3 DNA: TGTGCCAGCAGTGAAAGGGACAGGGGATGGGGCACTGAAGCTTTCTTT. It translates to CASSERDRGWGTEAFF.

J is TRBJ1-1 and V is TRBV11-2; no definite D call. CDR1 SGHAT and CDR2 FQNNGV come from the germline V gene. CDR3 length: 12 amino acids. Trimming left V 1 base short and J 8 bases short, with 8 bases between. The CDR3 protein is CASSLATREAFF. The CDR3 DNA reads TGTGCCAGCAGCTTAGCCACCAGAGAAGCTTTCTTT.

The V call is TRBV29-1, the J call TRBJ2-1; TRBD1 or TRBD2 may be the D gene (6 bases each). CDR1 is SQVTM, CDR2 ANQGSEA, per germline. With 4 bases removed from V and 0 bases from J, the gap between germline ends came to 16 bases. The CDR3 runs 16 residues. In DNA form, the CDR3 reads TGCAGCGTTGGAAAGGGGGGCCTGAGCTCCTACAATGAGCAGTTCTTC. Translated: CSVGKGGLSSYNEQFF.

The rearrangement uses TRBV30 and TRBJ1-1, with D unclear. V was trimmed by 5 bases and J by 0 bases, leaving 10 bases between them. This CDR3 contains 13 residues. The V gene's germline CDR1 is GTSNPN and CDR2 SVGIG (reference sequence). CDR3 sequence (DNA): TGTGCCTGGTCAACCGGGGTGAACACTGAAGCTTTCTTT. Its translation is CAWSTGVNTEAFF.

In nucleotides, the CDR3 is TGTGCCAGCAGTTTCTACAGGAGCGAGTGGAACACCTTC. Translating it yields CASSFYRSEWNTF. The chain is built from TRBV12-3 or TRBV12-4 and TRBJ1-2; the D gene is possibly TRBD1 (5 bases). Trimming pared 3 bases from V and 12 bases from J, leaving 17 bases between. The CDR3 consists of 13 residues.

The chain is built from TRBV11-2 and TRBJ2-1; TRBD1 matches at 8 bases. After removal of 5 bases from V and 8 bases from J, the junction contained 14 bases not matched to a gene. CDR1 is SGHAT, CDR2 FQNNGV, per germline. The CDR3 runs 16 residues. The CDR3 reads CASSQGQGAFGYEQFF. CDR3 in DNA: TGTGCCAGCAGCCAAGGACAGGGAGCGTTCGGCTATGAGCAGTTCTTC.

This chain uses TRBV6-5 with TRBJ2-1, with D hard to call. The CDR3 length is 15 residues. Germline CDR1 MNHEY, CDR2 SVGAGI. V lost 0 bases to trimming and J lost 6 bases, with 12 bases between them. The CDR3 coding sequence is TGTGCCAGCAGTTACTCGACTTTGCCCACCAATGAGCAGTTCTTC. Translating it yields CASSYSTLPTNEQFF.

The chain employs TRBV3-1 and TRBJ2-1; 10 nucleotides match TRBD2. The J segment lost 8 bases and the V segment lost 5 bases, leaving 9 bases of the junction unmatched. The CDR3 covers 15 residues. Germline loops: CDR1 LGHDT, CDR2 YNNKEL (reference sequence). CDR3 coding DNA: TGTGCCAGCAGCTACCAAGCGGGAGGGCCGGATGAGCAGTTCTTC. Translation gives CASSYQAGGPDEQFF.

The rearrangement links TRBV30 to TRBJ2-1, with 10 positions matching TRBD2. J lost 8 bases, V lost 0 bases, and 7 bases had no gene match. The V gene's germline CDR1 is GTSNPN and CDR2 SVGIG (reference sequence). CDR3 length: 15 amino acids. The CDR3 nucleotides are TGTGCCTGGAGTGTAGGGCTAGCGGGAGCACATGAGCAGTTCTTC. Its translation: CAWSVGLAGAHEQFF.

The rearrangement joins TRBV29-1 to TRBJ2-7; D tentatively reads TRBD1 or TRBD2 (7 bases each). CDR1 SQVTM and CDR2 ANQGSEA come from the germline V gene. The CDR3 is 14 amino acids. V gave up 7 bases and J gave up 4 bases, with 20 bases separating them. Here the CDR3 reads CSAARQGGPYEQYF. CDR3 nucleotide sequence: TGCAGCGCCGCAAGACAGGGAGGGCCTTACGAGCAGTACTTC.

V and J are TRBV29-1 and TRBJ2-5; 9 bases map to TRBD2. The CDR3 has 13 amino acids. The junction had 4 bases not matched to a gene; V was cut back by 6 bases and J by 2 bases. Germline loops: CDR1 SQVTM, CDR2 ANQGSEA. CDR3 loop: CSVATSGQETQYF. The CDR3 coding sequence is TGCAGCGTGGCTACTAGCGGGCAAGAGACCCAGTACTTC.